The next 16 T cell receptor beta chains were all read from a single sample in a study of blood T cell repertoires in COVID-19. Profiled with immunoSEQ multiplex PCR; TCRdb holds only in-frame clones, not every one. Here the sample spans fewer than 200,000 clones, about nine tenths being singletons. What was sequenced was peripheral blood. These receptors originate from a man between 18 and 35 years old with COVID-19, enrolled during active disease.

This chain links TRBV27 with TRBJ1-2; a weak D match, TRBD1 (5 bases). This CDR3 is 13 amino acids long. V was clipped by 4 bases and J by 7 bases, with 13 bases between them. Germline assignment: CDR1 MNHEY and CDR2 SMNVEV (reference sequence). The CDR3 loop reads CASSWGGLAGYTF. CDR3 sequence (DNA): TGTGCCAGCAGTTGGGGGGGGTTAGCTGGCTACACCTTC.

This clone was picked up one time. The J gene is TRBJ2-7, the V gene TRBV12-3 or TRBV12-4; D is possibly TRBD1 (6 bases). The CDR3 is made up of 13 amino acids. The V and J ends lost 7 bases and 9 bases respectively, with 19 bases between them. The CDR3 is CASTKGVGLGQYF. In DNA form, the CDR3 reads TGTGCCAGCACCAAGGGGGTCGGCTTAGGGCAGTACTTC.

This clone was observed once. This chain uses TRBV11-2 with TRBJ1-4; D uncertain. The CDR3 loop spans 14 amino acids. Trimming took 2 bases from V and 8 from J, leaving 12 bases between them. Germline V CDR1 and CDR2: SGHAT, FQNNGV. The CDR3 protein is CASSLNLFREKLFF. The CDR3 coding sequence is TGTGCCAGCAGCTTAAACCTATTTCGGGAAAAACTGTTTTTT.

This clone has a handful of counts. The chain links TRBV27 to TRBJ2-7; perhaps TRBD2 as D (6 bases). CDR1 MNHEY and CDR2 SMNVEV come from the germline V gene (reference sequence). V lost 2 bases and J 4 bases, leaving 12 bases between the germline ends. The CDR3 has 14 residues. In DNA, the CDR3 is TGTGCCAGCAGTTTACTTGCAGGGAGGTACGAGCAGTACTTC. Translated: CASSLLAGRYEQYF.

The chain carries TRBV13 and TRBJ2-7, with a tentative D call TRBD1 (5 bases). Germline CDR1 reads PRHDT; CDR2 reads FYEKMQ (reference sequence). V lost 3 bases, J lost 2 bases, and 11 bases lay in between. The CDR3 contains 14 residues. CDR3 region: CASSFMGRAYEQYF. The CDR3 region has the DNA TGTGCCAGCAGCTTCATGGGCAGGGCCTACGAGCAGTACTTC. Variable domain in full (rest from reference TRBV13 and TRBJ2-7): AAGVIQSPRHLIKEKRETATLKCYPIPRHDTVYWYQQGPGQDPQFLISFYEKMQSDKGSIPDRFSAQQFSDYHSELNMSSLELGDSALYFCASSFMGRAYEQYFGPGTRLTVT.

The chain uses TRBV29-1 and TRBJ2-7; 7 bases agree with TRBD2. The CDR3 consists of 15 residues. With 4 bases clipped from V and 5 bases from J, the junction kept 14 bases outside the gene matches. CDR1 and CDR2 (germline): SQVTM, ANQGSEA. The CDR3 nucleotides are TGCAGCGTTGGGAGTTACCGGGAGGAAGAGGACGAGCAGTACTTC. It codes for CSVGSYREEEDEQYF.

The DNA for the CDR3 is TGTGCCACCAGCAGAGATCTGAGCGGGAGTTCCTACGAGCAGTACTTC. Translation gives CATSRDLSGSSYEQYF. This chain connects TRBV15 to TRBJ2-7, with TRBD2 identical over 8 bases. The germline CDR1 and CDR2 sequences are LNHNV and YYDKDF (reference sequence). The CDR3 sequence is 16 residues long. V was clipped by 0 bases and J by 1 base; unmatched bases: 5.

The V call is TRBV11-3, the J call TRBJ2-3, with unresolved D. The length of the CDR3 is 15 residues. Trimming left V 0 bases short and J 0 bases short, with 7 bases between. The germline CDR1 and CDR2 sequences are SGHNT and YENEEA. This CDR3 reads CASSLDGASTDTQYF. CDR3 in DNA: TGTGCCAGCAGCTTAGACGGAGCTAGCACAGATACGCAGTATTTT.

This chain connects TRBV28 to TRBJ2-3; the D gene is possibly TRBD2 (6 bases). This CDR3 is 15 amino acids long. V lost 5 bases and J lost 1, with 13 bases in between. Germline CDR1 reads MDHEN; CDR2 reads SYDVKM. The CDR3 region has the DNA TGTGCCAGCAGTGCCTGGGAGCGGGGCACAGATACGCAGTATTTT. Protein product: CASSAWERGTDTQYF.

The V call is TRBV28, the J call TRBJ1-2, with D perhaps TRBD1 (5 bases). V was trimmed by 6 bases and J by 3 bases, leaving 14 bases between them. The CDR3 spans 14 residues. From germline, CDR1 is MDHEN and CDR2 SYDVKM. The CDR3 nucleotides read TGTGCCAGCAGACCGAACGGGGGGGACTATGGCTACACCTTC. Translating it yields CASRPNGGDYGYTF.

This chain joins TRBV27 and TRBJ2-7; a weak D match, TRBD1 (5 bases). This CDR3 is built from 12 residues. Per the germline V gene, CDR1 is MNHEY and CDR2 is SMNVEV (reference sequence). The V and J ends lost 6 bases and 4 bases respectively, with 10 bases between them. CDR3 region: CASRGQGYEQYF. In DNA form, the CDR3 reads TGTGCCAGCAGGGGGCAAGGGTACGAGCAGTACTTC.

This clone came up a few times. The J gene is TRBJ2-7, the V gene TRBV7-9; 7 bases map to TRBD2. V was clipped by 5 bases and J by 1 base; unmatched bases: 8. The CDR3 is made up of 15 amino acids. Germline CDR1 reads SEHNR; CDR2 reads FQNEAQ (reference sequence). The CDR3 protein is CASSVPQGGSYEQYF. CDR3 DNA: TGTGCCAGCAGCGTTCCTCAGGGAGGGTCCTACGAGCAGTACTTC.

This sequence joins TRBV27 and TRBJ2-1, with a tentative D call TRBD2 (5 bases). The V end lost 0 bases, the J end lost 0 bases, and 6 bases lay between the germline ends. Germline V CDR1 and CDR2: MNHEY, SMNVEV (reference sequence). This CDR3 contains 15 residues. CDR3 amino acids: CASSLSGSSYNEQFF. DNA for the CDR3: TGTGCCAGCAGTTTATCAGGGAGCTCCTACAATGAGCAGTTCTTC.

In this sample, this clone turned up once. This rearrangement joins TRBV5-1 to TRBJ2-1, with TRBD2 identical over 11 bases. J lost 1 base, V lost 1 base, and 7 bases had no gene match. Germline CDR1 reads SGHRS; CDR2 reads YFSETQ. The CDR3 contains 18 residues. CDR3: CASSLRMTSGMSYNEQFF. The CDR3 DNA sequence: TGCGCCAGCAGCTTGCGTATGACTAGCGGGATGTCCTACAATGAGCAGTTCTTC.

The chain recombines TRBV28 with TRBJ1-6, with 9 bases matching TRBD1. The V and J ends lost 5 bases and 8 bases, in that order; junction bases with no gene match: 7. Germline V gene data show CDR1 as MDHEN and CDR2 as SYDVKM. The CDR3 has 15 amino acids. DNA of the CDR3: TGTGCCAGCAGTGCACCCGGGACAGGGTATTCACCCCTCCACTTT. Translating it yields CASSAPGTGYSPLHF.

The rearrangement uses TRBV7-8 and TRBJ1-3; perhaps TRBD1 as D (6 bases). Germline V gene sequence: CDR1 SGHVS, CDR2 FQNEAQ. CDR3 size: 15 residues. The V end was cut by 4 bases, the J end by 1 base, with 11 bases between. CDR3 nucleotides: TGTGCCAGCAGCTCACACAGGGTTTCTGGAAACACCATATATTTT. This translates into CASSSHRVSGNTIYF.